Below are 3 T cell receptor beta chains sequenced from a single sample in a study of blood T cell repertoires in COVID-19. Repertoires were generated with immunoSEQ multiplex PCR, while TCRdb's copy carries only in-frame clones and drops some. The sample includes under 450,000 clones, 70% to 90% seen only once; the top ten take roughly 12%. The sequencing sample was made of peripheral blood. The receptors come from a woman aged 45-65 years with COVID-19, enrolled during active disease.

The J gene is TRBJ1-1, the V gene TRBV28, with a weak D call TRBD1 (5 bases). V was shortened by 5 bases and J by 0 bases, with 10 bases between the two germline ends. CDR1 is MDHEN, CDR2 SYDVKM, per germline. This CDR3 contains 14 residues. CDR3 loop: CASSLGGVNTEAFF. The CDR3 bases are TGTGCCAGCAGTCTGGGGGGGGTGAACACTGAAGCTTTCTTT.

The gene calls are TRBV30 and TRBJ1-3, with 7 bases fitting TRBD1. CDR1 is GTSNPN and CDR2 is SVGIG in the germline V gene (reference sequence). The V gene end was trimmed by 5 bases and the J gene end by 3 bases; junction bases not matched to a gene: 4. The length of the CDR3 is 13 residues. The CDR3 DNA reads TGTGCCTGGTCAGGGGGATTTGGAAACACCATATATTTT. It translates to CAWSGGFGNTIYF.

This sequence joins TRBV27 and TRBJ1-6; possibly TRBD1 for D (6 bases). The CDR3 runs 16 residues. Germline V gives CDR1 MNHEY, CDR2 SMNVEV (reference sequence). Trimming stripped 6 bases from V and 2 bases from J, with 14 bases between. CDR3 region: CASRPRGGAYNSPLHF. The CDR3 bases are TGTGCCAGCAGACCCCGAGGGGGGGCCTATAATTCACCCCTCCACTTT.